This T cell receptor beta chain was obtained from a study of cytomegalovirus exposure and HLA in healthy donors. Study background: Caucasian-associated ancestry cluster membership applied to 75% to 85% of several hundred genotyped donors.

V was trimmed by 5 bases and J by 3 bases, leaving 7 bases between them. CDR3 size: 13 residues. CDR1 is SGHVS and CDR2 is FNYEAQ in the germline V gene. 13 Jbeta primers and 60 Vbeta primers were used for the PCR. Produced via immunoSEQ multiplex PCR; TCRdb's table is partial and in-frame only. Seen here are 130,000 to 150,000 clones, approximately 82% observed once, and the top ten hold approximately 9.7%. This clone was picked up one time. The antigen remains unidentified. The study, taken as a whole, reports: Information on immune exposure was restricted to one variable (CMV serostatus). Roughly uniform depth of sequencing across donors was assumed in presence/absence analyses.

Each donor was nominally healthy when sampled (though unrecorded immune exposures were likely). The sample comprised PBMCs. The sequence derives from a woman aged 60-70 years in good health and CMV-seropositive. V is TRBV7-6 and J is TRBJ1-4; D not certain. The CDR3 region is CASSLPPNEKLFF. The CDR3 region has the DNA TGTGCCAGCAGCCTCCCTCCTAATGAAAAACTGTTTTTT.